A single sample is the source of the 17 T cell receptor beta chains below, sequenced in a study of CD8 T cells in ankylosing spondylitis. TCRdb re-derived calls from the 5' RACE reads in MiXCR, one entry per CDR3 protein. Of approximately 45,000 distinct CDR3 sequences detected, 9.5% to 12% appear once; the ten largest clones hold approximately 1.4%. Sequenced: blood, either unsorted or a sorted T cell fraction (not recorded which). The origin of the receptors is a male donor with ankylosing spondylitis or in good health (not recorded which).

The chain links TRBV2 to TRBJ1-1; 9 bases fit TRBD1. After removal of 5 bases from V and 10 bases from J, the junction contained 14 bases not matched to a gene. CDR3 length: 15 residues. From germline, CDR1 is SNHLY and CDR2 FYNNEI. CDR3 in DNA: TGTGCCAGCAGTCTCGGGACAGGGAGAGGACGGGGAGCTTTCTTT. Amino acids: CASSLGTGRGRGAFF.

The rearrangement links TRBV10-3 to TRBJ2-7, with D unresolved. The CDR3 has 11 residues. Trimming removed 3 bases from V and 3 bases from J, with 3 bases in between. CDR1 ENHRY and CDR2 SYGVKD come from the germline V gene. CDR3 nucleotide sequence: TGTGCCATCAGTGACAGCTACGAGCAGTACTTC. The encoded protein is CAISDSYEQYF.

This clonotype was observed a handful of times. The V call is TRBV29-1, the J call TRBJ2-7, with a weak D call TRBD2 (6 bases). CDR3 length: 13 residues. Germline CDR1 and CDR2: SQVTM and ANQGSEA. Trimming cost V 8 bases and J 1 base, with 15 bases left between them. CDR3 protein: CSIGAGRSYEQYF. For the CDR3, the DNA is TGCAGCATAGGGGCAGGGAGGTCCTACGAGCAGTACTTC.

This clonotype has ten or more counts. CDR3 bases: TGTGCCAGCAGTACCGGGACTAGCGCTTACAATGAGCAGTTCTTC. Encoded protein: CASSTGTSAYNEQFF. The chain carries TRBV6-1 and TRBJ2-1; 10 positions match TRBD2. The germline CDR1 and CDR2 sequences are MNHNS and SASEGT. V dropped 5 bases and J dropped 4; count of bases not matched to a gene: 5. The CDR3 is made up of 15 amino acids.

Ten or more counts support this clonotype. The chain has TRBV15 and TRBJ2-1; maybe TRBD1 (6 bases). The CDR3 totals 13 residues. Germline V lookup: CDR1 LNHNV, CDR2 YYDKDF (reference sequence). V was pared by 3 bases and J by 9 bases, with 12 bases between. The CDR3 protein is CATSRAGVVEQFF. The DNA of the CDR3 is TGTGCCACCAGCAGGGCAGGGGTGGTTGAGCAGTTCTTC.

J is TRBJ1-5 and V is TRBV6-5; no firm D call. V gave up 5 bases and J gave up 4 bases, with 6 bases separating them. The CDR3 length is 12 residues. Germline lookup yields CDR1 MNHEY and CDR2 SVGAGI. CDR3 nucleotides: TGTGCCAGCAGTCCCCCAAATCAGCCCCAGCATTTT. Protein sequence: CASSPPNQPQHF.

The V and J genes are TRBV7-6 and TRBJ2-1, with D possibly being TRBD2 (7 bases). The CDR3 spans 15 residues. CDR1 and CDR2 (germline): SGHVS, FNYEAQ. Between the trimmed V and J ends, which lost 2 bases and 9 bases, there was a span of 17 bases. The CDR3 coding sequence is TGTGCCAGCAGCTTATGGGGGGCGGGGGCGCGTGAGCAGTTCTTC. Translation: CASSLWGAGAREQFF.

Only a few counts were recorded for this clonotype. This sequence joins TRBV7-7 and TRBJ2-3; D possibly matches TRBD1 or TRBD2 (5 bases each). Trimming removed 3 bases at V and 0 bases at J, with 7 bases between. The germline gives CDR1 SSHAT, CDR2 FNYEAQ (reference sequence). There are 14 residues in the CDR3. CDR3 residues: CASSLGVSTDTQYF. For the CDR3, the DNA is TGTGCCAGCAGCTTGGGGGTTAGCACAGATACGCAGTATTTT.

This clonotype was detected ten times or more. The chain uses TRBV18 and TRBJ1-1; D uncertain. CDR3 length equals 12 residues. The V gene lost 5 bases and the J gene lost 5 bases, with 9 bases spanning the gap. CDR1 and CDR2 (germline): KGHSH, LQKENI. The CDR3 is CASSSRQTEAFF. The CDR3 coding sequence is TGTGCCAGCTCATCCCGGCAAACTGAAGCTTTCTTT. The whole variable domain, filled in from reference TRBV18 and TRBJ1-1, reads NAGVMQNPRHLVRRRGQEARLRCSPMKGHSHVYWYRQLPEEGLKFMVYLQKENIIDESGMPKERFSAEFPKEGPSILRIQQVVRGDSAAYFCASSSRQTEAFFGQGTRLTVV.

The CDR3 protein is CSALPRDPMRGYTF. In DNA form, the CDR3 reads TGCAGCGCGCTCCCCCGGGACCCCATGCGCGGCTACACCTTC. This rearrangement joins TRBV29-1 to TRBJ1-2; D is possibly TRBD1 (5 bases). The germline V and J ends were trimmed by 7 bases and 8 bases, with 23 bases remaining between them. Per germline, CDR1 SQVTM and CDR2 ANQGSEA. There are 14 residues in the CDR3.

This clonotype was seen repeatedly, ten times or more. CDR3 sequence: CASSVQGPYGYTF. DNA for the CDR3: TGTGCCAGCAGTGTTCAGGGGCCGTACGGCTACACCTTC. The chain carries TRBV2 and TRBJ1-2; TRBD1 is a possible D gene (6 bases). With 4 bases removed from V and 8 bases from J, the gap between germline ends came to 14 bases. This CDR3 comprises 13 residues. Germline V CDR1 and CDR2: SNHLY, FYNNEI. Together with reference TRBV2 and TRBJ1-2, the CDR3 gives the full variable domain: EPEVTQTPSHQVTQMGQEVILRCVPISNHLYFYWYRQILGQKVEFLVSFYNNEISEKSEIFDDQFSVERPDGSNFTLKIRSTKLEDSAMYFCASSVQGPYGYTFGSGTRLTVV.

Ten or more counts support this clonotype. The V call is TRBV12-3 or TRBV12-4, the J call TRBJ2-3; 8 nucleotides align to TRBD1. The junction had 4 bases not matched to a gene; V was cut back by 6 bases and J by 2 bases. There are 14 residues in the CDR3. The CDR3: CASSRDRNTDTQYF. CDR3 nucleotide sequence: TGTGCCAGCAGCAGGGACAGGAACACAGATACGCAGTATTTT.

There are a few counts of this clonotype. V gene TRBV20-1 combines with J gene TRBJ2-4, with D possibly being TRBD1 (6 bases). Germline V lookup: CDR1 DFQATT, CDR2 SNEGSKA (reference sequence). V lost 6 bases, J lost 8 bases, and 17 bases lay in between. This CDR3 is built from 13 residues. CDR3 in amino acids: CSAPGVGADIQYF. The CDR3 DNA reads TGCAGTGCCCCAGGGGTCGGGGCGGACATTCAGTACTTC.

This clonotype was seen repeatedly, ten times or more. The chain is built from TRBV29-1 and TRBJ2-1; TRBD2 agrees at 14 bases. CDR1 is SQVTM, CDR2 ANQGSEA, per germline. The V and J ends lost 7 bases and 4 bases, in that order; junction bases with no gene match: 9. The CDR3 runs to 16 residues. The CDR3: CSASPGLAGEYNEQFF. The DNA for the CDR3 is TGCAGCGCCTCGCCGGGACTAGCGGGGGAATACAATGAGCAGTTCTTC.

This clonotype was seen many times. The V and J genes are TRBV4-1 and TRBJ1-2, with D maybe TRBD1 (5 bases). Trimming pared 3 bases from V and 6 bases from J, leaving 14 bases between. Per the germline V gene, CDR1 is MGHRA and CDR2 is YSYEKL. The CDR3 runs 14 residues. The DNA of the CDR3 is TGCGCCAGCAGCCACCCCCGGGGGAGAGATGGCTACACCTTC. Encoded protein: CASSHPRGRDGYTF.

This clonotype has at least ten counts. The V call is TRBV6-1, the J call TRBJ1-1; D call uncertain. This CDR3 spans 13 amino acids. V was trimmed by 7 bases and J by 6 bases, leaving 15 bases between them. Germline V CDR1 and CDR2: MNHNS, SASEGT. The CDR3 region has the DNA TGTGCCAGCAAACACATTGGGGTGTCTGAAGCTTTCTTT. Protein sequence: CASKHIGVSEAFF.

This clonotype was seen many times. V usage is TRBV3-1 and J usage is TRBJ1-2; no clear D gene. The CDR3 totals 12 residues. V gave up 4 bases and J gave up 8 bases, with 11 bases separating them. Looked up from germline, CDR1 is LGHDT and CDR2 is YNNKEL (reference sequence). The CDR3 here is CASSPDIGGYTF. As DNA, the CDR3 is TGTGCCAGCAGCCCTGACATTGGCGGCTACACCTTC.